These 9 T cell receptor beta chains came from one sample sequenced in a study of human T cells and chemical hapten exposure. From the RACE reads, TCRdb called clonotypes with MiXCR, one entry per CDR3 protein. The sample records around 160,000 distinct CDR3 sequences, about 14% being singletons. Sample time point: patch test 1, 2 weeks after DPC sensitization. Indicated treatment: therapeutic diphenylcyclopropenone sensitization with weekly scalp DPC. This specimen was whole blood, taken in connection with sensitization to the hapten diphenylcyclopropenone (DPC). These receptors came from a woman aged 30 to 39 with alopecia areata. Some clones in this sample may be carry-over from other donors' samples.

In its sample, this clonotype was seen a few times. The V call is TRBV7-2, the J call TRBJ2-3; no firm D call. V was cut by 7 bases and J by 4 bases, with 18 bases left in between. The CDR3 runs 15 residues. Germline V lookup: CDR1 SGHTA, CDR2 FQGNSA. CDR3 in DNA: TGTGCCAGCACCACCCGGCGGCATTTTGCAGATACGCAGTATTTT. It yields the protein CASTTRRHFADTQYF.

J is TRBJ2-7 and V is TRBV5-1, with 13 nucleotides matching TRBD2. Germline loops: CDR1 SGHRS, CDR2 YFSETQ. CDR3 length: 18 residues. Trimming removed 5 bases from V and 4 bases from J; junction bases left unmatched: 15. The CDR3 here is CASSIGLAGVSGDYEQYF. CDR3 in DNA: TGCGCCAGCAGTATCGGACTAGCGGGAGTTTCTGGAGATTACGAGCAGTACTTC.

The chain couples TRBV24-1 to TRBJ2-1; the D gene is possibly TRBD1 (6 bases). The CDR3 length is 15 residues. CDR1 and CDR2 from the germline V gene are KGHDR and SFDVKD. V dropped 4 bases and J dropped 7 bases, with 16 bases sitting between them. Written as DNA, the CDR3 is TGTGCCACCAGTGACCCACGGCCAGGGGTAAATGAGCAGTTCTTC. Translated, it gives CATSDPRPGVNEQFF.

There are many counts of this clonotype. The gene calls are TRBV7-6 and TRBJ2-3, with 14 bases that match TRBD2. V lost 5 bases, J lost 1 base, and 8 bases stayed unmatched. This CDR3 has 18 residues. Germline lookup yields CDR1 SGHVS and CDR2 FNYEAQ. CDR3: CASSAGLAGAPGTDTQYF. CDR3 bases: TGTGCCAGCAGCGCGGGACTAGCGGGAGCTCCGGGCACAGATACGCAGTATTTT.

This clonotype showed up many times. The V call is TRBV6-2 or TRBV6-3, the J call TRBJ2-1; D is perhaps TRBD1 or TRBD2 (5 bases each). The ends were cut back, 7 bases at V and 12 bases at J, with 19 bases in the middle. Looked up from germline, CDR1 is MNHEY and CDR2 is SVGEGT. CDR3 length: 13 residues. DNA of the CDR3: TGTGCCAGCACCCAAAATCCGGGACGACGGCAGTTCTTC. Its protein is CASTQNPGRRQFF.

CDR3 DNA sequence: TGTGCCAGCAGCCTCAGGGGGCAGGACGAGCAGTACTTC. This codes for CASSLRGQDEQYF. This sequence joins TRBV4-2 and TRBJ2-7, with 8 positions matching TRBD1. Per the germline V gene, CDR1 is LGHNA and CDR2 is YNFKEQ. V dropped 4 bases and J dropped 5; count of bases not matched to a gene: 4. The CDR3 has 13 amino acids.

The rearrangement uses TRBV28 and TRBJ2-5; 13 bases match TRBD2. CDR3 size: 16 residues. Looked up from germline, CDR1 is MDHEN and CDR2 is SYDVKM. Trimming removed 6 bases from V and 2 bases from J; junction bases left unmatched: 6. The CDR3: CASSLQTSGRQETQYF. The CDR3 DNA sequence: TGTGCCAGCAGCCTACAGACTAGCGGGAGGCAAGAGACCCAGTACTTC.

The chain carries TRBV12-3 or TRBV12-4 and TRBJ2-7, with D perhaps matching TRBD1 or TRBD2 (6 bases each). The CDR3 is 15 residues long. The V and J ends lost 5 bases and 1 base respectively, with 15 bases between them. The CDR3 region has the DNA TGTGCCAGCAGTCCACAGGGAGGAGGTTCCTACGAGCAGTACTTC. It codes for CASSPQGGGSYEQYF.

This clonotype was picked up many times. The CDR3 protein is CSARVVTGGSYEQYF. The CDR3 nucleotides read TGCAGTGCTAGAGTAGTTACAGGGGGCTCCTACGAGCAGTACTTC. The chain links TRBV20-1 to TRBJ2-7; TRBD1 agrees at 8 bases. This CDR3 is 15 amino acids long. Germline values: CDR1 DFQATT, CDR2 SNEGSKA (reference sequence). Trimming took 1 base from V and 0 from J; bases not matched to a gene: 5.